What follows describes a single T cell receptor beta chain. This record comes from a study of spatial heterogeneity in lung cancer. This CDR3 is 15 amino acids long. Trimming shortened V by 5 bases and J by 5 bases, and 15 bases separated the two germline ends. The V gene's germline CDR1 is SGHVS and CDR2 FQNEAQ. One entry per CDR3 protein results from TCRdb running MiXCR on the 5' RACE reads. In the table there are 30,000 to 45,000 distinct CDR3 sequences, 6.5% to 9% of which are singletons. Time point denoted: sample taken at primary tumor resection. Samples came from 72 TRACERx patients with untreated early-stage lung cancer. Sequencing of whole RNA from tumor, nontumor lung or frozen PBMC involved no sorting.

The sample in question was PBMCs, obtained at surgery. The TCR comes from a female donor with early-stage non-small cell lung cancer. The gene calls are TRBV7-8 and TRBJ1-4, with D maybe TRBD1 (6 bases). The CDR3 nucleotides read TGTGCCAGCAGCAAAAGGGGGGGATTAAATGAAAAACTGTTTTTT. Its translation is CASSKRGGLNEKLFF.